This T cell receptor beta chain was sequenced in a study of blood T cell repertoires in COVID-19. This CDR3 spans 14 amino acids. The germline CDR1 and CDR2 sequences are MDHEN and SYDVKM. After removal of 6 bases from V and 7 bases from J, the junction contained 5 bases not matched to a gene. Data came from immunoSEQ multiplex PCR; TCRdb stores just in-frame clones and leaves some out. The repertoire includes about 240,000 clones, approximately 83% of them detected once, and roughly 3.5% sits in the top ten. This TCR derives from a woman aged 40 to 55 with acute COVID-19. The chain carries TRBV28 and TRBJ2-2; 10 positions agree with TRBD1. The sequenced material came from PBMCs or T cells enriched from blood (not recorded which). The CDR3 reads CASSLTGGNGELFF. The CDR3, as DNA: TGTGCCAGCAGCCTGACAGGGGGCAACGGGGAGCTGTTTTTT.